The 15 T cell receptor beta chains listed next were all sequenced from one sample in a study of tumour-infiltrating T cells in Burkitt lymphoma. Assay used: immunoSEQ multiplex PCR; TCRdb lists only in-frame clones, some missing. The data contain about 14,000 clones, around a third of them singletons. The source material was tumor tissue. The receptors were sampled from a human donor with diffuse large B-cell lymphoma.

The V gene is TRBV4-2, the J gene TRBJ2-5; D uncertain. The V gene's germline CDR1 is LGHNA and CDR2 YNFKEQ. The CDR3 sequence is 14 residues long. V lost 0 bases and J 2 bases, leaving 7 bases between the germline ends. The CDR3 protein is CASSQDSVQETQYF. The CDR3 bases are TGTGCCAGCAGCCAAGATTCCGTACAAGAGACCCAGTACTTC.

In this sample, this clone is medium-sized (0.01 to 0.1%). Written as DNA, the CDR3 is TGCGCCAGCAGCCAAGATCCGGGACAGGGGGCGCGGGGGGCGTTCTTC. Translating gives CASSQDPGQGARGAFF. The gene calls are TRBV4-1 and TRBJ2-1; 12 bases are shared with TRBD1. V lost 0 bases and J lost 15; bases outside the gene matches: 12. Per germline, CDR1 MGHRA and CDR2 YSYEKL. CDR3 size: 16 residues.

The CDR3 DNA sequence: TGTGCCAGCAGATTCGGGGGGCCCGCGGGAGCGGCCAGCGAGCAGTACTTC. Translation gives CASRFGGPAGAASEQYF. The chain uses TRBV28 and TRBJ2-7; D possibly corresponds to TRBD2 (7 bases). Germline CDR1 MDHEN, CDR2 SYDVKM. The CDR3 covers 17 residues. V was cut by 6 bases and J by 6 bases, with 27 bases left in between.

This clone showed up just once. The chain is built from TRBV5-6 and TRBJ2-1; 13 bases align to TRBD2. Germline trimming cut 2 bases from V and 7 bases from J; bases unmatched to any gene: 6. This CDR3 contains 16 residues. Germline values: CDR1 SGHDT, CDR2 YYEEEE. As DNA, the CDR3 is TGTGCCAGCAGCTTCACCGGGACTAGCGGGGTTAATGAGCAGTTCTTC. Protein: CASSFTGTSGVNEQFF.

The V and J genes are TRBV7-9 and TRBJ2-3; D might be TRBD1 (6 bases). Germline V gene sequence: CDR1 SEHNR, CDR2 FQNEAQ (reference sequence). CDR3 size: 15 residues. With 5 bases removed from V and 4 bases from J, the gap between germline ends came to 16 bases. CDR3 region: CASSTSTGSADTQYF. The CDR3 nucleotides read TGTGCCAGCAGCACGAGCACAGGGTCGGCAGATACGCAGTATTTT. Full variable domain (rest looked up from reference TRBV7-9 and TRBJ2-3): DTGVSQNPRHKITKRGQNVTFRCDPISEHNRLYWYRQTLGQGPEFLTYFQNEAQLEKSRLLSDRFSAERPKGSFSTLEIQRTEQGDSAMYLCASSTSTGSADTQYFGPGTRLTVL.

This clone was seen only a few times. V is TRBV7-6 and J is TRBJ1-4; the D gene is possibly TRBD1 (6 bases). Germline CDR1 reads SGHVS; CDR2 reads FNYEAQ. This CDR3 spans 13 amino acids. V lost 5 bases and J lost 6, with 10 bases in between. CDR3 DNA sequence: TGTGCCAGCAGCGGGACAAATCATGAAAAACTGTTTTTT. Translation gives CASSGTNHEKLFF.

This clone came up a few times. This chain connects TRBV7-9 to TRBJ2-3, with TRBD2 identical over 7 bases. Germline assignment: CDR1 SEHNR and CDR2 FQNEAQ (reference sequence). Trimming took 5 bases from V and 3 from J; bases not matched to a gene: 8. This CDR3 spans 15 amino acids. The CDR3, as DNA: TGTGCCAGCAGCCCAGCGGGTAGCGGGACAGATACGCAGTATTTT. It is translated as CASSPAGSGTDTQYF.

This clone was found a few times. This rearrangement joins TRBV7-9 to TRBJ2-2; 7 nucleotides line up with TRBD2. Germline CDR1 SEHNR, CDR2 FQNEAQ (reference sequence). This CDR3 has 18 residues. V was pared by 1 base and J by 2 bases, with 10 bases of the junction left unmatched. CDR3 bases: TGTGCCAGCAGCTTAGACGGACCGGGACTATTTAACACCGGGGAGCTGTTTTTT. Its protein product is CASSLDGPGLFNTGELFF.

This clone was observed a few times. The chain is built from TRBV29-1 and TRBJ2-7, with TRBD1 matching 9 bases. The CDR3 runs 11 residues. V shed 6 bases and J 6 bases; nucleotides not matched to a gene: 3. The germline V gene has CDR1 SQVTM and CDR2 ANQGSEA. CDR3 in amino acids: CSVATGGEQYF. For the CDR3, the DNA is TGCAGCGTCGCGACAGGGGGCGAGCAGTACTTC.

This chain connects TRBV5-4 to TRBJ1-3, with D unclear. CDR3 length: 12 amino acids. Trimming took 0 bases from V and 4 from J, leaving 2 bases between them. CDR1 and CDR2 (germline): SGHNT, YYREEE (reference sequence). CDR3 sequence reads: CASSLAGNTIYF. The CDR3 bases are TGTGCCAGCAGCTTGGCCGGAAACACCATATATTTT.

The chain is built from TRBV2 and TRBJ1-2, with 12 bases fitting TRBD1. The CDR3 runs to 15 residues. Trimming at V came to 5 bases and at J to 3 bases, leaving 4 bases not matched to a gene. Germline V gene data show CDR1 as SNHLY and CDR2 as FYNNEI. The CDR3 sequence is CASSPGQGAYYGYTF. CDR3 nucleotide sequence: TGTGCCAGCAGTCCGGGACAGGGGGCTTACTATGGCTACACCTTC. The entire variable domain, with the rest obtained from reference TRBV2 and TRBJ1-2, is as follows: EPEVTQTPSHQVTQMGQEVILRCVPISNHLYFYWYRQILGQKVEFLVSFYNNEISEKSEIFDDQFSVERPDGSNFTLKIRSTKLEDSAMYFCASSPGQGAYYGYTFGSGTRLTVV.

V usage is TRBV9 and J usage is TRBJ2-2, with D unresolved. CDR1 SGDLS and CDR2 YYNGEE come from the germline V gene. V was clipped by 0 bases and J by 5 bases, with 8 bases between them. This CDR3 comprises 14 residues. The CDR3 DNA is TGTGCCAGCAGCGTAGTCGATGGAACCGGGGAGCTGTTTTTT. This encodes CASSVVDGTGELFF.

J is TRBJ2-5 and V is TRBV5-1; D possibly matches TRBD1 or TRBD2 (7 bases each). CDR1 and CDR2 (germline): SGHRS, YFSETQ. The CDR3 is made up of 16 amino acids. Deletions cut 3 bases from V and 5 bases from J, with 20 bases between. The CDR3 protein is CASSSPTGRVAETQYF. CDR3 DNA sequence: TGCGCCAGCAGCTCCCCGACAGGGAGGGTGGCGGAGACCCAGTACTTC. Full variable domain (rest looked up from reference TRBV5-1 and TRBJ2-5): KAGVTQTPRYLIKTRGQQVTLSCSPISGHRSVSWYQQTPGQGLQFLFEYFSETQRNKGNFPGRFSGRQFSNSRSEMNVSTLELGDSALYLCASSSPTGRVAETQYFGPGTRLLVL.

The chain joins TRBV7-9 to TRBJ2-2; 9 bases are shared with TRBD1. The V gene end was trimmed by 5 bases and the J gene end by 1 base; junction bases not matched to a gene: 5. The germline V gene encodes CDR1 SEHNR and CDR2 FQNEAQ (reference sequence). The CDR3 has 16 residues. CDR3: CASSPRQGENTGELFF. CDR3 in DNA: TGTGCCAGCAGCCCCAGACAGGGGGAGAACACCGGGGAGCTGTTTTTT. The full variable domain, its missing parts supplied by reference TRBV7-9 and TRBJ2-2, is DTGVSQNPRHKITKRGQNVTFRCDPISEHNRLYWYRQTLGQGPEFLTYFQNEAQLEKSRLLSDRFSAERPKGSFSTLEIQRTEQGDSAMYLCASSPRQGENTGELFFGEGSRLTVL.

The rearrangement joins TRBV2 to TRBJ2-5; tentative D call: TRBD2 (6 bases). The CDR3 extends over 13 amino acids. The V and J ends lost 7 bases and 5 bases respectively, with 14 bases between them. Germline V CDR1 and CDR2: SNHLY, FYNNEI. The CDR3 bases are TGTGCCAGCAAGTTCGGGGAGGCTGAGACCCAGTACTTC. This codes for CASKFGEAETQYF.